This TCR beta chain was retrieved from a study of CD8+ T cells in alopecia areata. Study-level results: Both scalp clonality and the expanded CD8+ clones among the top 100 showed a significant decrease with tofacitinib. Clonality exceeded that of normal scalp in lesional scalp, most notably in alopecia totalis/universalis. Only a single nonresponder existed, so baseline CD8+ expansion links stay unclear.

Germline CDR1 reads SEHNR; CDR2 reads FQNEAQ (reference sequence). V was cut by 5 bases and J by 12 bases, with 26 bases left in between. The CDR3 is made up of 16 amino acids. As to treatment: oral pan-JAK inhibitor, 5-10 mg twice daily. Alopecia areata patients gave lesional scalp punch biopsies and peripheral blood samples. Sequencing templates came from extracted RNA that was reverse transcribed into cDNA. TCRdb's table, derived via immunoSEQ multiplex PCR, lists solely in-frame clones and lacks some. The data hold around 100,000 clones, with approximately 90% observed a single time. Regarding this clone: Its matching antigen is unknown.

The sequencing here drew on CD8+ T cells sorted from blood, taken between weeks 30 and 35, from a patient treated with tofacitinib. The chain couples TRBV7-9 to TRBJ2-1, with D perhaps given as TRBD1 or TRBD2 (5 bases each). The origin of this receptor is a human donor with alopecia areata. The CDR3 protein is CASSQPGTGGEDGQFF. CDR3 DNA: TGTGCCAGCAGCCAGCCCGGGACCGGAGGCGAGGATGGGCAGTTCTTC.